Following are 17 T cell receptor beta chains from one sample sequenced in a study of T-cell reconstitution after alpha-beta-depleted transplantation in children. A TCRbeta library incorporating unique molecular identifiers was prepared. TCRdb passed the PCR reads through MiXCR, listing each CDR3 protein once. Of 350,000 to 450,000 distinct CDR3 sequences in the sample, approximately 20% were seen once. The starting material was PBMCs from the stem cell graft donor, obtained from the stem cell graft. The receptors derive from a human donor who donated a stem cell graft to a child with acute myeloid leukemia.

The table lists this clonotype with many counts. The rearrangement links TRBV20-1 to TRBJ2-5; D call uncertain. The CDR3 is made up of 15 amino acids. Germline CDR1 and CDR2: DFQATT and SNEGSKA (reference sequence). The germline V and J ends were trimmed by 6 bases and 7 bases, with 24 bases remaining between them. The CDR3 nucleotides read TGCAGTGCCCAGACCTGGAAACCTAAAGTCGGGACCCAGTACTTC. Translated, it gives CSAQTWKPKVGTQYF.

V is TRBV29-1 and J is TRBJ2-3; no reliable D call. The CDR3 contains 14 residues. CDR1 and CDR2 (germline): SQVTM, ANQGSEA. V was trimmed by 7 bases and J by 0 bases, leaving 14 bases between them. This CDR3 reads CSAREDPSTDTQYF. CDR3 DNA sequence: TGCAGCGCCAGAGAAGACCCTAGCACAGATACGCAGTATTTT.

Points on this clonotype: A much larger clone differs by one base, so this may be a read error. The gene calls are TRBV20-1 and TRBJ2-3; 7 bases align to TRBD1. This CDR3 has 13 amino acids. J was trimmed by 6 bases and V by 0 bases; bases with no gene match: 3. The germline V gene has CDR1 DFQATT and CDR2 SNEGSKA (reference sequence). CDR3 DNA sequence: TGCAGTGCTAGAGAGTGGGACAGCGATACGCAGTATTTT. This codes for CSAREWDSDTQYF.

The rearrangement uses TRBV29-1 and TRBJ2-3, with 7 bases lining up with TRBD1. Germline V gene sequence: CDR1 SQVTM, CDR2 ANQGSEA. This CDR3 spans 12 amino acids. The junction had 6 bases not matched to a gene; V was cut back by 6 bases and J by 6 bases. The CDR3 coding sequence is TGCAGCGTAAATGAGGGGGCGGATACGCAGTATTTT. Its protein is CSVNEGADTQYF.

The V gene is TRBV28, the J gene TRBJ1-2; the D is unclear. The CDR3 is made up of 13 amino acids. CDR1 and CDR2 (germline): MDHEN, SYDVKM. The ends were cut back, 5 bases at V and 1 base at J, with 8 bases in the middle. For the CDR3, the DNA is TGTGCCAGCAGTACACAGAGTAACTATGGCTACACCTTC. It is translated as CASSTQSNYGYTF.

The rearrangement links TRBV5-1 to TRBJ2-5; a weak D match, TRBD1 (6 bases). CDR1 SGHRS and CDR2 YFSETQ come from the germline V gene. V lost 5 bases to trimming and J lost 2 bases, with 13 bases between them. This CDR3 region has 14 residues. The chain's CDR3 is CASRDMRGQETQYF. The CDR3 nucleotides are TGCGCCAGCAGGGATATGAGGGGGCAAGAGACCCAGTACTTC.

This clonotype was seen a few times. The chain links TRBV7-9 to TRBJ2-1; no reliable D call. The CDR3 contains 13 residues. CDR1 is SEHNR, CDR2 FQNEAQ, per germline (reference sequence). V lost 4 bases and J 5 bases, leaving 9 bases between the germline ends. CDR3 DNA sequence: TGTGCCAGCAGCTCGAACATAGACAATGAGCAGTTCTTC. Its translation is CASSSNIDNEQFF.

The CDR3 DNA sequence: TGCAGTGCTAGGGAGGGGATGTCCGTTGGCAATGAGCAGTTCTTC. Translating gives CSAREGMSVGNEQFF. This sequence joins TRBV20-1 and TRBJ2-1; D might be TRBD2 (6 bases). Trimming removed 3 bases from V and 6 bases from J, with 18 bases in between. The CDR3 has 15 residues. Germline lookup yields CDR1 DFQATT and CDR2 SNEGSKA (reference sequence).

This CDR3 reads CASSAGKPTDTQYF. The CDR3 DNA reads TGTGCCAGCAGCGCCGGGAAACCCACAGATACGCAGTATTTT. V is TRBV9 and J is TRBJ2-3; a weak D match, TRBD2 (5 bases). V lost 3 bases and J lost 2, with 10 bases in between. Germline V gives CDR1 SGDLS, CDR2 YYNGEE. This CDR3 is built from 14 residues.

The rearrangement joins TRBV7-9 to TRBJ2-7; 7 bases match TRBD2. This CDR3 has 14 residues. Per the germline V gene, CDR1 is SEHNR and CDR2 is FQNEAQ (reference sequence). After removal of 5 bases from V and 5 bases from J, the junction contained 9 bases not matched to a gene. The CDR3 loop reads CASSLGTIYHEQYF. The CDR3 DNA is TGTGCCAGCAGCCTCGGGACTATTTACCACGAGCAGTACTTC.

The chain couples TRBV4-2 to TRBJ2-1; 10 bases line up with TRBD2. V lost 5 bases and J lost 1; bases outside the gene matches: 5. This CDR3 is 16 amino acids long. Germline CDR1 reads LGHNA; CDR2 reads YNFKEQ. The CDR3, as DNA: TGTGCCAGCAGCTTCCGGACTAGCGGATCCTACAATGAGCAGTTCTTC. Translating it yields CASSFRTSGSYNEQFF.

The chain uses TRBV20-1 and TRBJ2-1; a possible D gene is TRBD1 (5 bases). Germline-derived CDR1 and CDR2 are DFQATT and SNEGSKA (reference sequence). The CDR3 consists of 16 residues. Between the trimmed V and J ends, which lost 6 bases and 7 bases, there was a span of 25 bases. CDR3 nucleotides: TGCAGTGCGACAAATTCCCAAAGGGGCCTTTCGAATGAGCAGTTCTTC. It codes for CSATNSQRGLSNEQFF.

The chain carries TRBV7-9 and TRBJ2-5, with TRBD2 matching 7 bases. CDR3 length equals 14 residues. In germline, CDR1 is SEHNR, CDR2 FQNEAQ (reference sequence). V was pared by 7 bases and J by 5 bases, with 10 bases of the junction left unmatched. In DNA, the CDR3 is TGTGCCAGCACCCTTGCCGCGGGAGACGAGACCCAGTACTTC. Encoded protein: CASTLAAGDETQYF.

The chain combines TRBV18 with TRBJ2-1; 9 positions match TRBD1. The CDR3 extends over 14 amino acids. The V and J ends lost 4 bases and 8 bases, in that order; junction bases with no gene match: 6. The germline V gene has CDR1 KGHSH and CDR2 LQKENI. The CDR3 DNA reads as TGTGCCAGCTCACATCCGGGACAGGGTCATGAGCAGTTCTTC. Protein product: CASSHPGQGHEQFF.

This clonotype was found many times. V and J are TRBV4-3 and TRBJ1-6, with 7 nucleotides matching TRBD1. This CDR3 contains 14 residues. Trimming cost V 3 bases and J 7 bases; bases outside gene matches: 3. Germline V gives CDR1 LGHNA, CDR2 YSLEER. CDR3 amino acids: CASSQGTENSPLHF. Written as DNA, the CDR3 is TGCGCCAGCAGCCAGGGGACAGAGAATTCACCCCTCCACTTT.

This chain joins TRBV20-1 and TRBJ2-7; 7 bases map to TRBD1. Per germline, CDR1 DFQATT and CDR2 SNEGSKA (reference sequence). The CDR3 is 14 amino acids. J was trimmed by 4 bases and V by 4 bases; bases with no gene match: 10. Written as DNA, the CDR3 is TGCAGTGCTATTTTGTCGGGACAGCTATACGAGCAGTACTTC. This gives the protein CSAILSGQLYEQYF.

The gene calls are TRBV11-2 and TRBJ2-3; TRBD2 matches 12 bases. V was clipped by 3 bases and J by 1 base; unmatched bases: 11. The CDR3 loop spans 19 amino acids. Looked up from germline, CDR1 is SGHAT and CDR2 is FQNNGV. The CDR3 sequence is CASSFPSGRATDRTDTQYF. The CDR3 region has the DNA TGTGCCAGCAGCTTCCCTAGCGGGAGGGCCACCGACCGCACAGATACGCAGTATTTT.